Below, 9 T cell receptor beta chains from the same sample are listed, as sequenced in a study of T-cell reconstitution after alpha-beta-depleted transplantation in children. Library preparation (for TCRbeta) was performed with unique molecular identifiers. TCRdb ran MiXCR on the PCR reads and lists one entry per CDR3 protein. The sample shows some 290,000 distinct CDR3 sequences, around 9.6% of them seen only once. Sequences were derived from PBMCs from the stem cell graft donor, sampled from the stem cell graft. The receptors were gathered from a human donor who donated a stem cell graft to a child with SCID.

V gene TRBV29-1 combines with J gene TRBJ2-2; D gene ambiguous. Germline CDR1 is SQVTM and CDR2 is ANQGSEA. The ends were cut back, 6 bases at V and 0 bases at J, with 8 bases in the middle. This CDR3 contains 13 residues. The CDR3 coding sequence is TGCAGCGTCGCCTTACCGAACACCGGGGAGCTGTTTTTT. Its translation is CSVALPNTGELFF.

In its sample, this clonotype was seen a few times. The rearrangement joins TRBV19 to TRBJ2-5; TRBD2 agrees at 8 bases. This CDR3 has 15 amino acids. V lost 7 bases, J lost 5 bases, and 12 bases stayed unmatched. The germline V gene encodes CDR1 LNHDA and CDR2 SQIVND (reference sequence). The CDR3 sequence is CASTSPGLGPETQYF. Written as DNA, the CDR3 is TGTGCCAGTACTTCGCCGGGACTAGGCCCGGAGACCCAGTACTTC.

This clonotype was found many times. The chain employs TRBV12-3 or TRBV12-4 and TRBJ2-1; D call uncertain. V was pared by 7 bases and J by 2 bases, with 12 bases between. This CDR3 is built from 14 residues. The CDR3, as DNA: TGTGCCAGCACCACCCCCGCTGCCTACAATGAGCAGTTCTTC. Its translation is CASTTPAAYNEQFF.

The chain employs TRBV2 and TRBJ2-7; TRBD1 matches at 8 bases. The CDR3 has 14 amino acids. The trim removed 6 bases at V and 1 base at J, leaving 5 bases unmatched. CDR1 is SNHLY, CDR2 FYNNEI, per germline. The CDR3: CASRMGQASYEQYF. The CDR3 coding sequence is TGTGCCAGCAGGATGGGACAGGCGTCCTACGAGCAGTACTTC.

The chain couples TRBV5-1 to TRBJ1-1; TRBD1 agrees at 8 bases. V dropped 3 bases and J dropped 8; count of bases not matched to a gene: 6. Germline V lookup: CDR1 SGHRS, CDR2 YFSETQ. This CDR3 is 13 amino acids long. CDR3 in DNA: TGCGCCAGCAGCTCAATAGGACAGGGCGAAGCTTTCTTT. Amino acids: CASSSIGQGEAFF.

This clonotype turned up a few times. The chain joins TRBV10-3 to TRBJ2-3, with 9 bases matching TRBD1. This CDR3 spans 15 amino acids. V lost 3 bases to trimming and J lost 4 bases; unmatched junction nucleotides: 5. CDR1 and CDR2 (germline): ENHRY, SYGVKD. CDR3: CAISDRDRVSDTQYF. CDR3 nucleotides: TGTGCCATCAGTGACCGGGACAGGGTGTCAGATACGCAGTATTTT.

This clonotype was observed a few times. The chain carries TRBV18 and TRBJ2-2; D is ambiguous. The CDR3 sequence is 16 residues long. V was shortened by 3 bases and J by 1 base, with 12 bases between the two germline ends. Per germline, CDR1 KGHSH and CDR2 LQKENI. The CDR3 coding sequence is TGTGCCAGCTCACCCCTCGGGCCAGAGAACACCGGGGAGCTGTTTTTT. Protein: CASSPLGPENTGELFF.

The chain recombines TRBV20-1 with TRBJ2-5, with TRBD2 matching 10 bases. CDR1 and CDR2 (germline): DFQATT, SNEGSKA (reference sequence). This CDR3 spans 15 amino acids. J lost 1 base, V lost 4 bases, and 6 bases had no gene match. CDR3 amino acids: CSAKYQRGGQETQYF. CDR3 DNA: TGCAGTGCTAAATACCAGCGGGGGGGCCAAGAGACCCAGTACTTC.

This clonotype was seen a few times. The CDR3 DNA follows: TGTGCCACAAGTCGAGGCGGGGTTAGCACAGATACGCAGTATTTT. It translates to CATSRGGVSTDTQYF. The chain combines TRBV19 with TRBJ2-3, with D tentatively TRBD2 (6 bases). The CDR3 is made up of 15 amino acids. Trimming left V 10 bases short and J 0 bases short, with 17 bases between. CDR1 and CDR2 (germline): LNHDA, SQIVND (reference sequence). The variable domain in full, completed from reference TRBV19 and TRBJ2-3, reads DGGITQSPKYLFRKEGQNVTLSCEQNLNHDAMYWYRQDPGQGLRLIYYSQIVNDFQKGDIAEGYSVSREKKESFPLTVTSAQKNPTAFYLCATSRGGVSTDTQYFGPGTRLTVL.